Listed here are 16 T cell receptor beta chains from one sample, sequenced in a study of blood T cell repertoires in COVID-19. This table comes from immunoSEQ multiplex PCR, and its TCRdb copy is limited to in-frame clones, with some not included. The table has approximately 210,000 clones, around 89% seen once. The specimen was PBMCs or T cells enriched from blood (not recorded which). Source of these receptors: a woman aged 18-29 years who had recovered from COVID-19.

J is TRBJ2-7 and V is TRBV24-1, with D possibly matching TRBD2 (5 bases). Germline V CDR1 and CDR2: KGHDR, SFDVKD. The CDR3 covers 13 residues. The V and J ends lost 6 bases and 3 bases respectively, with 11 bases between them. The CDR3 coding sequence is TGTGCCACCAGTTCGGGGTCCCGCTACGAGCAGTACTTC. It specifies CATSSGSRYEQYF.

This sequence joins TRBV3-1 (or the pseudogene TRBV3-2) and TRBJ2-1; D ambiguous. CDR1 is LGHDT, CDR2 YNNKEL, per germline (reference sequence). The CDR3 loop spans 12 amino acids. V was shortened by 3 bases and J by 7 bases, with 7 bases between the two germline ends. CDR3 in amino acids: CASSQSVNEQFF. The CDR3 DNA is TGTGCCAGCAGCCAGTCCGTTAATGAGCAGTTCTTC.

A few counts support this clone. The chain links TRBV7-9 to TRBJ2-1, with 7 bases identical to TRBD1. The length of the CDR3 is 14 residues. V was clipped by 0 bases and J by 7 bases; unmatched bases: 3. Germline CDR1 is SEHNR and CDR2 is FQNEAQ (reference sequence). As DNA, the CDR3 is TGTGCCAGCAGCTTAGCCTACAGGGGAAATGAGCAGTTCTTC. It is translated as CASSLAYRGNEQFF. The full variable domain, completed using reference TRBV7-9 and TRBJ2-1, is DTGVSQNPRHKITKRGQNVTFRCDPISEHNRLYWYRQTLGQGPEFLTYFQNEAQLEKSRLLSDRFSAERPKGSFSTLEIQRTEQGDSAMYLCASSLAYRGNEQFFGPGTRLTVL.

V and J are TRBV5-1 and TRBJ1-4, with 8 bases that match TRBD1. CDR1 and CDR2 from the germline V gene are SGHRS and YFSETQ. This CDR3 is built from 15 residues. Germline trimming cut 2 bases from V and 7 bases from J; bases unmatched to any gene: 7. The CDR3 spells CASSLDRGSGEKLFF. DNA of the CDR3: TGCGCCAGCAGCTTAGACAGGGGTAGCGGTGAAAAACTGTTTTTT.

This CDR3 is CASSSGHTYYEQYF. CDR3 sequence (DNA): TGTGCCAGCAGCTCGGGACATACCTACTACGAGCAGTACTTC. The chain employs TRBV7-9 and TRBJ2-7; a possible D gene is TRBD1 (6 bases). The ends were cut back, 4 bases at V and 3 bases at J, with 13 bases in the middle. Germline V gene sequence: CDR1 SEHNR, CDR2 FQNEAQ (reference sequence). The CDR3 extends over 14 amino acids.

This chain links TRBV3-1 (or the pseudogene TRBV3-2) with TRBJ2-7; tentatively, D is TRBD1 (6 bases). The CDR3 has 14 residues. V lost 3 bases, J lost 4 bases, and 13 bases lay in between. Germline V gene lookup returns CDR1 LGHDT and CDR2 YNNKEL (reference sequence). The DNA of the CDR3 is TGTGCCAGCAGCCACTCGGGACAAACATACGAGCAGTACTTC. It specifies CASSHSGQTYEQYF.

This clone appeared a single time. The V call is TRBV30, the J call TRBJ2-1, with D unresolved. Trimming took off 6 bases at V and 0 bases at J, with 12 bases between the two ends. This CDR3 contains 14 residues. Germline lookup yields CDR1 GTSNPN and CDR2 SVGIG (reference sequence). CDR3 sequence reads: CACSAAASYNEQFF. The CDR3 DNA is TGTGCCTGCTCGGCGGCGGCCTCCTACAATGAGCAGTTCTTC.

This chain joins TRBV2 and TRBJ1-2; TRBD1 agrees at 7 bases. The CDR3 consists of 14 residues. The V segment lost 4 bases and the J segment 7 bases; nucleotides outside the gene matches: 9. The germline CDR1 and CDR2 sequences are SNHLY and FYNNEI. CDR3 nucleotides: TGTGCCAGCAGTGGGGAGACAGGGTATTCTGGCTACACCTTC. Amino acids: CASSGETGYSGYTF.

The V call is TRBV5-8, the J call TRBJ2-7, with 12 bases fitting TRBD1. This CDR3 spans 15 amino acids. Germline CDR1 is SGHTS and CDR2 is YDEGEE. Trimming took 3 bases from V and 5 from J; bases not matched to a gene: 6. This chain's CDR3 is CASSSKGQGAHEQYF. The CDR3 nucleotides are TGTGCCAGCAGCTCCAAGGGACAGGGGGCCCACGAGCAGTACTTC.

The chain links TRBV15 to TRBJ1-2; possible D gene TRBD1, 5 bases. The germline CDR1 and CDR2 sequences are LNHNV and YYDKDF (reference sequence). This CDR3 is built from 14 residues. Trimming took 1 base from V and 0 from J, leaving 6 bases between them. DNA for the CDR3: TGTGCCACCAGCAGAGGGACAACTAACTATGGCTACACCTTC. The encoded protein is CATSRGTTNYGYTF.

This chain links TRBV28 with TRBJ1-4; a possible D gene is TRBD1 (5 bases). The germline V gene has CDR1 MDHEN and CDR2 SYDVKM. V lost 5 bases to trimming and J lost 8 bases, with 15 bases between them. This CDR3 has 14 amino acids. CDR3 DNA sequence: TGTGCCAGCAGTCTGGGGGGGTTTGGCGAAAAACTGTTTTTT. Its translation is CASSLGGFGEKLFF.

The V gene is TRBV24-1, the J gene TRBJ1-5; D gene unclear. V lost 1 base, J lost 0 bases, and 6 bases lay in between. The CDR3 extends over 15 amino acids. CDR1 is KGHDR, CDR2 SFDVKD, per germline. CDR3 coding DNA: TGTGCCACCAGTGATTTCGGGGATAGCAATCAGCCCCAGCATTTT. Translated: CATSDFGDSNQPQHF.

V is TRBV6-4 and J is TRBJ2-1; 7 bases line up with TRBD2. This CDR3 has 15 amino acids. The V gene's germline CDR1 is MRHNA and CDR2 SNTAGT. V was clipped by 0 bases and J by 2 bases; unmatched bases: 1. The CDR3 here is CASSDSAGAYNEQFF. DNA of the CDR3: TGTGCCAGCAGTGACTCTGCGGGGGCCTACAATGAGCAGTTCTTC.

This chain uses TRBV6-1 with TRBJ2-1; 12 bases agree with TRBD2. The CDR3 contains 17 residues. Per germline, CDR1 MNHNS and CDR2 SASEGT. The ends lost 2 bases at V and 4 bases at J; junction bases unmatched: 6. In DNA form, the CDR3 reads TGTGCCAGCAGTGAAACTAGCGGGGGGTACGTATACAATGAGCAGTTCTTC. Protein sequence: CASSETSGGYVYNEQFF.

This chain links TRBV25-1 with TRBJ2-3; TRBD2 is a possible D gene (6 bases). The CDR3 consists of 14 residues. Germline V gene data show CDR1 as MGHDK and CDR2 as SYGVNS. V was cut by 5 bases and J by 2 bases, with 11 bases left in between. This CDR3 reads CASSPPGDTDTQYF. For the CDR3, the DNA is TGTGCCAGCAGTCCCCCGGGGGACACAGATACGCAGTATTTT.

This clone was seen a few times. The chain couples TRBV4-2 to TRBJ1-2, with D maybe TRBD1 (5 bases). Germline CDR1 is LGHNA and CDR2 is YNFKEQ. Trimming took off 0 bases at V and 5 bases at J, with 10 bases between the two ends. The CDR3 is 14 amino acids. Here the CDR3 reads CASSQEVTVYGYTF. The CDR3, as DNA: TGTGCCAGCAGCCAAGAGGTGACAGTTTATGGCTACACCTTC.